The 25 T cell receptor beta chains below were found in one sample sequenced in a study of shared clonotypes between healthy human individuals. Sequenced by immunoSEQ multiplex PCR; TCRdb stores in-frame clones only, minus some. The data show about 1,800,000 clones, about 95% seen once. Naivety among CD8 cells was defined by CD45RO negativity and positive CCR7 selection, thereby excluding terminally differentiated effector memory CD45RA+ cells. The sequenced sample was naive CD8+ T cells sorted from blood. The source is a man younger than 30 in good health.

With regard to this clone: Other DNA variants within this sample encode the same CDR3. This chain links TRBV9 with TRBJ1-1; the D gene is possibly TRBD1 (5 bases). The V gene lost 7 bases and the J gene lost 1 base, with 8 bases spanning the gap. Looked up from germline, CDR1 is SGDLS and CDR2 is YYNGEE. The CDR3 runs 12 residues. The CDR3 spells CASSGGNTEAFF. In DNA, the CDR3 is TGTGCCAGCTCCGGGGGGAACACTGAAGCTTTCTTT. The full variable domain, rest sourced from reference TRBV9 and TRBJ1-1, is DSGVTQTPKHLITATGQRVTLRCSPRSGDLSVYWYQQSLDQGLQFLIQYYNGEERAKGNILERFSAQQFPDLHSELNLSSLELGDSALYFCASSGGNTEAFFGQGTRLTVV.

The CDR3 protein is CASSEGPSNSPLHF. Here the CDR3 DNA reads TGCGCCAGCAGTGAAGGGCCTAGTAATTCACCCCTCCACTTT. This chain joins TRBV10-2 and TRBJ1-6; no firm D call. Trimming removed 3 bases at V and 6 bases at J, with 9 bases between. Germline values: CDR1 WSHSY, CDR2 SAAADI. The CDR3 covers 14 residues.

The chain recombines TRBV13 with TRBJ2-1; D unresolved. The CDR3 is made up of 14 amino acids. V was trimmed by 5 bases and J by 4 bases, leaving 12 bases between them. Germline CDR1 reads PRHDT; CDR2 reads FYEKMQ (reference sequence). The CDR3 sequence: CASSPGPDYNEQFF. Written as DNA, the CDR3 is TGTGCCAGCAGCCCCGGACCGGATTACAATGAGCAGTTCTTC.

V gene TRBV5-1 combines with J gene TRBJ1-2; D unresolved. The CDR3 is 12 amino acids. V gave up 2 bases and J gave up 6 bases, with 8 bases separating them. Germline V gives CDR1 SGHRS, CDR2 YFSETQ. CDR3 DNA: TGCGCCAGCAGCTTCAATGGAGATGGCTACACCTTC. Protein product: CASSFNGDGYTF.

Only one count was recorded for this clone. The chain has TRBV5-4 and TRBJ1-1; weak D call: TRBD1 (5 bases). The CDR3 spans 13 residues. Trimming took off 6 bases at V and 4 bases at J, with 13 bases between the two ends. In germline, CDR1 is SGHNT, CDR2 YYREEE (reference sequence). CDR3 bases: TGTGCCAGCACGCCACCAGGGAGCACTGAAGCTTTCTTT. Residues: CASTPPGSTEAFF.

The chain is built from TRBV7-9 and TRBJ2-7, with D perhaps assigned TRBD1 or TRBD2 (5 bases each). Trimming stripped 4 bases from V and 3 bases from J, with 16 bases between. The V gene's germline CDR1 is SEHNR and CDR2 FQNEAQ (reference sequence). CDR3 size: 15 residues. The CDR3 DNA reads TGTGCCAGCAGCTCCGACGGGGCTCGAGGCTACGAGCAGTACTTC. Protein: CASSSDGARGYEQYF.

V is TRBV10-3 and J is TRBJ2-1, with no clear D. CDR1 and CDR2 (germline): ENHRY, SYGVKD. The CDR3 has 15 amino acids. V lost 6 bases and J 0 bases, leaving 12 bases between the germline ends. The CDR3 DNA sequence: TGTGCCATCAGATACTCCGCCGGCTCCTACAATGAGCAGTTCTTC. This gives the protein CAIRYSAGSYNEQFF.

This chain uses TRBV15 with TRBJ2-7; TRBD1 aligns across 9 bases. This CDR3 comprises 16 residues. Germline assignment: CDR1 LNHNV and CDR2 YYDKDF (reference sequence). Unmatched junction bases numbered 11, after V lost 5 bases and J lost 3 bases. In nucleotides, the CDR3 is TGTGCCACCAGCGAGGGATCCGGGACAGGGTTCTACGAGCAGTACTTC. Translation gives CATSEGSGTGFYEQYF.

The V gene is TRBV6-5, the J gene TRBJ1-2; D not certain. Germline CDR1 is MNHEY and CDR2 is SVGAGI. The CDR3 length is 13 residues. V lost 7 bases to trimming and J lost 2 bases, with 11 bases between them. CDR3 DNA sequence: TGTGCCAGCACTCCTGATCGGAACTATGGCTACACCTTC. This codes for CASTPDRNYGYTF.

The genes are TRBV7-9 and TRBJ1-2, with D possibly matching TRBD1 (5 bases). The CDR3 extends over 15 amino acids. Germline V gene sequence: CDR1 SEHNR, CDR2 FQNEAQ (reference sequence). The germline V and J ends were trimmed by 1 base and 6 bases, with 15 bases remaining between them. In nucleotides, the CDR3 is TGTGCCAGCAGCTTAGATTCGGGGGGTTCGGATGGCTACACCTTC. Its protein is CASSLDSGGSDGYTF.

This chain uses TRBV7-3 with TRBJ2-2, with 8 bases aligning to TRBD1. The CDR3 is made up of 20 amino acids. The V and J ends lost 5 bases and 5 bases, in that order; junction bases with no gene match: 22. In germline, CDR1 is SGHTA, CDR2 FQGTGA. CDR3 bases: TGTGCCAGCAGCCCCCGACAGGGGCGCCACCCGAACCGGGTAACCGGGGAGCTGTTTTTT. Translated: CASSPRQGRHPNRVTGELFF.

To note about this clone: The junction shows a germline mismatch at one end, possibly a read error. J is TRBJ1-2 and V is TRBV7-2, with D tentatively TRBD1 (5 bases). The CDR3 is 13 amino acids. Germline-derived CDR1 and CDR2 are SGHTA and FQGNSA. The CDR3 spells CASSVAQVYGYTF. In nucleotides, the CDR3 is TGTGCCAGCAGCGTAGCACAGGTCTATGGCTACACCTTC. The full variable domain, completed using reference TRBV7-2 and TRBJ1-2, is GAGVSQSPSNKVTEKGKDVELRCDPISGHTALYWYRQSLGQGLEFLIYFQGNSAPDKSGLPSDRFSAERTGGSVSTLTIQRTQQEDSAVYLCASSVAQVYGYTFGSGTRLTVV.

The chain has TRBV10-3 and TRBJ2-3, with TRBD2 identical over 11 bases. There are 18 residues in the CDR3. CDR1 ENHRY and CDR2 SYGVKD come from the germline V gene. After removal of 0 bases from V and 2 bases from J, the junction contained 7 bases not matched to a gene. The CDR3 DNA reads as TGTGCCATCAGTGAGTCGGGTAGCGGGAGGGATCCCACAGATACGCAGTATTTT. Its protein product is CAISESGSGRDPTDTQYF.

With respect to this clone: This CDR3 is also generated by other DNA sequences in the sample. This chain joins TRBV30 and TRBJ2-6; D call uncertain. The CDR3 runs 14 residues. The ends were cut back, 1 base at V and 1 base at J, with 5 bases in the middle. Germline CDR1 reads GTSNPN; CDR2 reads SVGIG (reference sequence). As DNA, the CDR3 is TGTGCCTGGAGTGGGGGTTCTGGGGCCAACGTCCTGACTTTC. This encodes CAWSGGSGANVLTF.

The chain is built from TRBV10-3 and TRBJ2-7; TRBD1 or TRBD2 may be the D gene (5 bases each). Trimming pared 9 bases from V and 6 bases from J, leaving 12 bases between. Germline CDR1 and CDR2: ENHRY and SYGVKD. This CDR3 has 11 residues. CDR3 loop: CAMGGGAEQYF. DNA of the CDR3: TGTGCCATGGGTGGGGGAGCCGAGCAGTACTTC.

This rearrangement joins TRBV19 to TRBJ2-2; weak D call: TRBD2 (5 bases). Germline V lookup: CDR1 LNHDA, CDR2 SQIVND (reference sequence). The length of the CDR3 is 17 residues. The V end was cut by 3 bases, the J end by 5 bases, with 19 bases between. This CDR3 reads CASSMSLAGDETGELFF. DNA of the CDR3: TGTGCCAGTAGTATGTCCCTAGCAGGAGATGAAACCGGGGAGCTGTTTTTT.

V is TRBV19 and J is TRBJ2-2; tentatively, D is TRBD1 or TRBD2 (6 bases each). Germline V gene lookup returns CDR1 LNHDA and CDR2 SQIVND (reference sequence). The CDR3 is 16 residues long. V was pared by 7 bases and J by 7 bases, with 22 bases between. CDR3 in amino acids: CASTVAGGPWDGELFF. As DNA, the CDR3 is TGTGCCAGTACGGTTGCCGGGGGCCCCTGGGACGGGGAGCTGTTTTTT.

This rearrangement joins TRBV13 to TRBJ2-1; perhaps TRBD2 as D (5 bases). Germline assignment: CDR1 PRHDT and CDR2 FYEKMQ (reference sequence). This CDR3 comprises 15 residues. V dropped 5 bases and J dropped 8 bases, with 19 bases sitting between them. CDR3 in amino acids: CASSPPDGGVYEQFF. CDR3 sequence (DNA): TGTGCCAGCAGCCCCCCCGACGGAGGCGTTTATGAGCAGTTCTTC.

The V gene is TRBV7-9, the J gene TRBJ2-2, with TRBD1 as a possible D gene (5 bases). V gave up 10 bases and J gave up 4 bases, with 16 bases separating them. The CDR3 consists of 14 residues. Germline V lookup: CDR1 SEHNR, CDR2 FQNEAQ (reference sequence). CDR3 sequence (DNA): TGTGCCACCGCCGGCAGGGTGGTCACCGGGGAGCTGTTTTTT. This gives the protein CATAGRVVTGELFF.

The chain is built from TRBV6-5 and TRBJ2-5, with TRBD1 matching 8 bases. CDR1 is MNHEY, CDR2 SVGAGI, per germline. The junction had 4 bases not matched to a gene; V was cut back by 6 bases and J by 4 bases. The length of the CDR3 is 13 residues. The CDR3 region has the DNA TGTGCCAGCAGACAGGGGGTGGCAGAGACCCAGTACTTC. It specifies CASRQGVAETQYF.

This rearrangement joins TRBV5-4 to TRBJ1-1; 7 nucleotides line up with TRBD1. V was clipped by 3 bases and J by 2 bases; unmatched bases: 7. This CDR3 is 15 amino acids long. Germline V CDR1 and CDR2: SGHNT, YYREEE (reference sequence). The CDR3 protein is CASSSPGQPNTEAFF. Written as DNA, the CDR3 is TGTGCCAGCAGCTCTCCGGGACAGCCTAACACTGAAGCTTTCTTT.

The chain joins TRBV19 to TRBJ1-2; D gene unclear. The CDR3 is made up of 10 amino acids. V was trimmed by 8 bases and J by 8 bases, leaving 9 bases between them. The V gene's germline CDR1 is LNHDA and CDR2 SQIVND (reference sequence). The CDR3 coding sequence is TGTGCCAGTGCCGGAACGGGCTACACCTTC. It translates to CASAGTGYTF.

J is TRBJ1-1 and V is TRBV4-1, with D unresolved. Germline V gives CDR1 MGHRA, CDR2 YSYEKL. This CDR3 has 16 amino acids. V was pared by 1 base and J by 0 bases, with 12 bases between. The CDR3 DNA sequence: TGCGCCAGCAGCCAAGCCGACGGGCTCATGAACACTGAAGCTTTCTTT. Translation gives CASSQADGLMNTEAFF.

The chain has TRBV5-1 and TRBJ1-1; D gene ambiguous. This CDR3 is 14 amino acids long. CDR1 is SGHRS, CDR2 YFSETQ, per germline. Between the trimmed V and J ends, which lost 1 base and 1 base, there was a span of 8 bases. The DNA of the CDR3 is TGCGCCAGCAGCTTGTATATGGGGAACACTGAAGCTTTCTTT. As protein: CASSLYMGNTEAFF.

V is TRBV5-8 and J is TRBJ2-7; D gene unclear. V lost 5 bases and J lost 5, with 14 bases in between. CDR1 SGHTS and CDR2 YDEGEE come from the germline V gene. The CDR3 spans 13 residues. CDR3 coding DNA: TGTGCCAGCAGTTTTGGGGATACGGACGAGCAGTACTTC. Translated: CASSFGDTDEQYF.